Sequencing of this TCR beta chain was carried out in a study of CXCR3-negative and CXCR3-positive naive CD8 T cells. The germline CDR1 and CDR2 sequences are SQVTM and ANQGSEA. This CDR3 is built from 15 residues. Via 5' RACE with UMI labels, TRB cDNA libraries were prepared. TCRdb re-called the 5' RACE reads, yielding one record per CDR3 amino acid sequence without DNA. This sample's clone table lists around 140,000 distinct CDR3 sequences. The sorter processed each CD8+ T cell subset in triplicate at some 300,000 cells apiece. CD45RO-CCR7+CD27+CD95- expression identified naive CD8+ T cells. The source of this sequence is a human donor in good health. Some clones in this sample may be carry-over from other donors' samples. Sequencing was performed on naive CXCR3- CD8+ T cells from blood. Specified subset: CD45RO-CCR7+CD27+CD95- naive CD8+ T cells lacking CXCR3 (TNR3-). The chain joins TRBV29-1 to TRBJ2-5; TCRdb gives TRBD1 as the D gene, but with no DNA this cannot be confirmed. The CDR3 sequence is CSVEGPVTNQETQYF. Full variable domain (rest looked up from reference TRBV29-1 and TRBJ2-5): SAVISQKPSRDICQRGTSLTIQCQVDSQVTMMFWYRQQPGQSLTLIATANQGSEATYESGFVIDKFPISRPNLTFSTLTVSNMSPEDSSIYLCSVEGPVTNQETQYFGPGTRLLVL.